This TCR beta chain was obtained from a study of blood T cells in healthy people across ages. Study-wide results and caveats: Comparison with aged donors showed that long-lived donors had more naive CD4+ cells and higher diversity.

It was around 10 milliliters of peripheral blood that were drawn from each donor. A second PCR of 7 to 11 cycles used a sample-barcoded 5' primer and a J-beta primer mix. A 12-random-nucleotide template-switch adaptor tagged each cDNA molecule. CDR3-containing paired-end reads numbering at least 2.5 million came from each sample. TCRdb passed the 5' RACE reads through MiXCR, listing each CDR3 protein once. The table has 850,000 to 1,100,000 distinct CDR3 sequences, 30% to 40% seen once. A word on this clonotype: Its antigen is unknown.

The TCR comes from a young man in good health. Specimen: blood.

In DNA, the CDR3 is TGTGCCAGCAGTGACTATAGCGGGGGTAACAATGAGCAGTTCTTC. Translated: CASSDYSGGNNEQFF. The rearrangement joins TRBV12-3 or TRBV12-4 to TRBJ2-1; 9 bases are a match to TRBD2. V was pared by 5 bases and J by 5 bases, with 7 bases of the junction left unmatched. The CDR3 has 15 residues.